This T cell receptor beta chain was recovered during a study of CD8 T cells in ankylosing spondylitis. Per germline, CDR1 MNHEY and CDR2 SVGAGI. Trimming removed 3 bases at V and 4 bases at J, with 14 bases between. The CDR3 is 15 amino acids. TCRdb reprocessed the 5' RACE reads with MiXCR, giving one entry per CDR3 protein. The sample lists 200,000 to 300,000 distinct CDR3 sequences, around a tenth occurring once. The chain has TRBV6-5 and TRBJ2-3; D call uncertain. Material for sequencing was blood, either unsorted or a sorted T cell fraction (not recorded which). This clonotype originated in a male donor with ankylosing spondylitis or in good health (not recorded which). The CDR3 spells CASSYAPTAPDTQYF. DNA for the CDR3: TGTGCCAGCAGTTATGCCCCTACGGCCCCAGATACGCAGTATTTT.